This entry features one T cell receptor (beta chain) sequence. This entry is derived from a study of blood T cell repertoires in COVID-19. V was pared by 5 bases and J by 7 bases, with 11 bases of the junction left unmatched. CDR3 length equals 15 residues. Germline loops: CDR1 SGHVS, CDR2 FNYEAQ. Produced via immunoSEQ multiplex PCR; TCRdb's table is partial and in-frame only. The sample gives about 88,000 clones, about 91% of which show up once; under 2% is in the top ten. Material for sequencing was peripheral blood. The TCR comes from a human donor with active COVID-19. The donor label of this sample is uncertain. The genes are TRBV7-6 and TRBJ2-7; 10 bases align to TRBD1. The CDR3 reads CASSAGQGVTVEQYF. The DNA of the CDR3 is TGTGCCAGCAGCGCTGGACAGGGGGTTACTGTAGAGCAGTACTTC.